This T cell receptor beta chain appears in the sequencing data of a study of T cell repertoires in cytomegalovirus infection (dated by TCRdb to about 2019). A note on the overall study: Peptide stimulations targeted recently identified HLA-C-restricted CMV epitopes, whose presentation resists viral immunomodulation, together with well-studied HLA-B-restricted epitopes. Donor HLA type was relevant to the analysis, as public TCR beta signatures indicated carriage of CMV infection together with the matching HLA type.

The data were produced on an Illumina HiSeq 1500. TCRdb trimmed the raw reads at Q25, called clones with MiXCR and kept productive beta chains. Duplicate CDR3 protein sequences are folded into a single record with the most common DNA and genes. The sample table shows about 920,000 distinct CDR3 sequences, and approximately 32% are seen once. The ten largest clonotypes hold roughly 13% of the sample. According to the study, the label for this sample's treatment or condition signals: in vitro stimulation with specific CMV peptide epitopes to enrich CMV-specific T cells. On the study overall, not on this receptor specifically: In both this cohort and an independent approximately 400-donor cohort, the cumulative frequency of public TCR beta family members distinguished carriers of CMV infection plus the relevant HLA type. The ex vivo response was dominated by HLA-C-restricted CMV-specific TCR beta clonotypes, which also provided the single most frequent clonotype in two of eight donors.

The germline V gene (reference sequence) yields LNHNV for CDR1 and YYDKDF for CDR2. The cysteine opens and the phenylalanine closes a CDR3 of 15 amino acids. Only CDR3 DNA is held: 45 bases, read in frame from base 1. A distance of 12 bases separates the germline ends of V and J, which lose 4 bases and 3 bases respectively. To note about this clonotype: Its antigen is not yet known. Per-base quality was not reported, and no clone a single base away is much larger than it.

The receptor comes from a human donor in good health (CMV status not recorded). Some clones in this sample may be carry-over from other donors' samples. Recombination connected TRBV15 to TRBJ2-2, with the D segment identity uncertain. This material consisted of cultured CD8+ T cells from PBMCs, taken from culture after CMV antigen stimulation. In nucleotide form, the sequence is TGTGCCACCAGCACTATAGAGCCTTACACCGGGGAGCTGTTTTTT. Its protein is CATSTIEPYTGELFF.